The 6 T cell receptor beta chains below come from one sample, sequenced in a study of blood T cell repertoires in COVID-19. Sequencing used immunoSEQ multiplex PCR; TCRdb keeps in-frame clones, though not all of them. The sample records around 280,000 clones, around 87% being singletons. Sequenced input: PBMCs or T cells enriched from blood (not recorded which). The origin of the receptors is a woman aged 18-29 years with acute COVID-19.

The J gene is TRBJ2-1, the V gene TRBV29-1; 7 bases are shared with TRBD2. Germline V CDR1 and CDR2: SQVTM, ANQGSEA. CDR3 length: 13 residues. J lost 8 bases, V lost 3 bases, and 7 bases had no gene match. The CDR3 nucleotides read TGCAGCGTTGATCCCCGGACTAGTGATGAGCAGTTCTTC. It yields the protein CSVDPRTSDEQFF.

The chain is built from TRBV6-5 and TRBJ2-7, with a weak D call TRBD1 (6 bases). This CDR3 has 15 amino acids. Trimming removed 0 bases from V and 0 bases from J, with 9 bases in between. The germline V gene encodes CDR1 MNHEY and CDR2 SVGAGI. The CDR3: CASSYSGQNSYEQYF. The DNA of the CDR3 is TGTGCCAGCAGTTACTCGGGACAAAACTCCTACGAGCAGTACTTC.

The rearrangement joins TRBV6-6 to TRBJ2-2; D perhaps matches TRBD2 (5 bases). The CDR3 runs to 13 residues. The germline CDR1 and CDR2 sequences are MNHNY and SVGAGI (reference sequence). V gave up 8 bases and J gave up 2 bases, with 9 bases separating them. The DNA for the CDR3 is TGTGCCAGCGCTAGCAGCAACACCGGGGAGCTGTTTTTT. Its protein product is CASASSNTGELFF.

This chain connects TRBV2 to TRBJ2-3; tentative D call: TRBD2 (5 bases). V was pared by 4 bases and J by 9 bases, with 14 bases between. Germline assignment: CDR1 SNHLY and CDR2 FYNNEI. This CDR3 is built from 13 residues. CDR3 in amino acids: CASSVPPLGTQYF. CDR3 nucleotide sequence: TGTGCCAGCAGTGTACCCCCACTAGGGACGCAGTATTTT.

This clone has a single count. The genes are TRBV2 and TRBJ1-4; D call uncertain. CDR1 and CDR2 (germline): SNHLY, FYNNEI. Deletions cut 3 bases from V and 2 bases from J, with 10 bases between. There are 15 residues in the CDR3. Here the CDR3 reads CASSDEAVTNEKLFF. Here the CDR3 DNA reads TGTGCCAGCAGTGATGAGGCGGTTACTAATGAAAAACTGTTTTTT.

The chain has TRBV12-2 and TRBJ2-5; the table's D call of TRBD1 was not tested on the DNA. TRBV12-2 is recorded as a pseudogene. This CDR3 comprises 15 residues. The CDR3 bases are TGTGCAAGTCGCTCCGACAGCGAGCATTGGGAGACCCAGTACTTC. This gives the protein CASRSDSEHWETQYF.